A selection of T cell receptor beta chains follows, all from one sample in a study of blood T cell repertoires in COVID-19. The method was immunoSEQ multiplex PCR; TCRdb's version includes in-frame clones alone and lacks a portion of them. This table holds some 300,000 clones, roughly 87% found once. Material for sequencing was PBMCs or T cells enriched from blood (not recorded which). These receptors originate from a woman aged 25 to 39 who had recovered from COVID-19. The CDR3 runs from the conserved cysteine through the conserved F or W. The D gene is left open where the match is weak. Expanded clones get a size class; other rows say once, few or many, or leave the size out.

TRBD1,TRBJ2-7,.,TRBV6-5,TGTGCCAGCAGGAAGCAGAGGACAGGGACCTACGAGCAGTACTTC,CASRKQRTGTYEQYF
.,TRBJ2-7,.,TRBV7-2,TGTGCCAGCAGCTTAGAGTCCAGGCTGTTAAGGACCTACGAGCAGTACTTC,CASSLESRLLRTYEQYF
TRBD2,TRBJ2-7,.,TRBV28,TGTGCCAGCAGGAACCCTAGCGGGGGTTCCCACGAGCAGTACTTC,CASRNPSGGSHEQYF
.,TRBJ1-5,.,TRBV6-5,TGTGCCAGCAGTTACCTACCGGTTAGCAATCAGCCCCAGCATTTT,CASSYLPVSNQPQHF
.,TRBJ2-2,few,TRBV30,TGTGCCTGGATTTCGAGATGGAACACCGGGGAGCTGTTTTTT,CAWISRWNTGELFF
TRBD1,TRBJ2-1,.,TRBV6-6,TGTGCCAGCAGTGGTTCCGGGACAGGGAGAAATGAGCAGTTCTTC,CASSGSGTGRNEQFF
.,TRBJ1-1,.,TRBV27,TGTGCCAGCAGTTTATCTCGGACAGAGGTTGAAGCTTTCTTT,CASSLSRTEVEAFF
TRBD1,TRBJ2-1,.,TRBV4-1,TGCGCCAGCAGCCAAGTGGGGGACAGGGCAAATGAGCAGTTCTTC,CASSQVGDRANEQFF
TRBD1,TRBJ1-1,.,TRBV29-1,TGCAGCGAACGACAGGGATTAGACACTGAAGCTTTCTTT,CSERQGLDTEAFF
TRBD1,TRBJ2-1,.,TRBV2,TGTGCCAGCATCCGGGACAGGGGGGGCAATGAGCAGTTCTTC,CASIRDRGGNEQFF
TRBD1,TRBJ2-7,.,TRBV5-4,TGTGCCAGCAGCCTCGGGACAGGGGGCAACGAGCAGTACTTC,CASSLGTGGNEQYF
.,TRBJ1-2,.,TRBV25-1,TGTGCCAGCAGTGAAAGCGGCTATGGCTACACCTTC,CASSESGYGYTF
.,TRBJ1-1,.,TRBV5-5,TGTGCCAGCAGCCCCCGGTCTCGAGGGTATGAAGATGAAGCTTTCTTT,CASSPRSRGYEDEAFF
.,TRBJ2-7,.,TRBV7-2,TGTGCCAGCAGCAGGACAGCCTCCTACGAGCAGTACTTC,CASSRTASYEQYF
.,TRBJ1-4,.,TRBV4-2,TGTGCCAGCAGCCAAGACGACGGGGGAAGTGAAAAACTGTTTTTT,CASSQDDGGSEKLFF
TRBD1,TRBJ1-2,few,TRBV5-1,TGCGCCAGCAGCTGGGACAGGGTAAACGGCTACACCTTC,CASSWDRVNGYTF
.,TRBJ2-7,.,TRBV7-2,TGTGCCAGCAGCCTGAGATACCGGGACATACTTGGCGTCGAGCAGTACTTC,CASSLRYRDILGVEQYF
TRBD1,TRBJ2-7,.,TRBV11-3,TGTGCCAGCAGCTCCCGGACCGACAGGGCAGACGAGCAGTACTTC,CASSSRTDRADEQYF
TRBD1,TRBJ1-4,.,TRBV5-4,TGTGCCAGCAGCCACAAGACAGGGGCTAATGAAAAACTGTTTTTT,CASSHKTGANEKLFF
.,TRBJ2-7,.,TRBV6-5,TGTGCCAGCAGTCCAGCCGCAGTGAGGCCCTACGAGCAGTACTTC,CASSPAAVRPYEQYF
TRBD2,TRBJ2-1,.,TRBV7-7,TGTGCCAGCAGCGCACGACCGACTAGCGGGGGATCCTACAATGAGCAGTTCTTC,CASSARPTSGGSYNEQFF
TRBD1,TRBJ1-6,.,TRBV18,TGTGCCAGCTCACCCCGGGACAGGGTGGTAGGATCACCCCTCCACTTT,CASSPRDRVVGSPLHF
.,TRBJ1-3,.,TRBV30,TGTGCCATAATGTTGACACGCCGCTCTGGAAACACCATATATTTT,CAIMLTRRSGNTIYF
TRBD1,TRBJ1-4,few,TRBV7-4,TGTGCCAGCAGAAGACAGGGGCCCGGTGAAAAACTGTTTTTT,CASRRQGPGEKLFF
TRBD1,TRBJ1-1,.,TRBV5-1,TGCGCCAGCAGCATACAGGGGGGCTTCTGGACTGAAGCTTTCTTT,CASSIQGGFWTEAFF
TRBD1,TRBJ1-1,.,TRBV19,TGTGCCAGCTGGGACAGGGGGCAAGTGAGCACTGAAGCTTTCTTT,CASWDRGQVSTEAFF
TRBD1,TRBJ2-1,.,TRBV19,TGTGCCAGTAGTATAGGTCCGTTGGGGACAGGGCGGAGCTCCTACAATGAGCAGTTCTTC,CASSIGPLGTGRSSYNEQFF
TRBD1,TRBJ2-2,.,TRBV9,TGTGCCAGCAGCGCCGGGACAGGGGATTCCGGGGAGCTGTTTTTT,CASSAGTGDSGELFF
.,TRBJ2-2,.,TRBV4-2,TGTGCCAGCGAAGCCCTTAATACAGGGCTGGTTCACACCGGGGAGCTGTTTTTT,CASEALNTGLVHTGELFF
.,TRBJ2-5,.,TRBV6-6,TGTGCCAGCAGTTACTCGGGGGGGGCAACCGAGACCCAGTACTTC,CASSYSGGATETQYF
.,TRBJ2-1,.,TRBV5-4,TGTGCCAGCAGCTTACGGGGGGCGCCGGGCAATGAGCAGTTCTTC,CASSLRGAPGNEQFF